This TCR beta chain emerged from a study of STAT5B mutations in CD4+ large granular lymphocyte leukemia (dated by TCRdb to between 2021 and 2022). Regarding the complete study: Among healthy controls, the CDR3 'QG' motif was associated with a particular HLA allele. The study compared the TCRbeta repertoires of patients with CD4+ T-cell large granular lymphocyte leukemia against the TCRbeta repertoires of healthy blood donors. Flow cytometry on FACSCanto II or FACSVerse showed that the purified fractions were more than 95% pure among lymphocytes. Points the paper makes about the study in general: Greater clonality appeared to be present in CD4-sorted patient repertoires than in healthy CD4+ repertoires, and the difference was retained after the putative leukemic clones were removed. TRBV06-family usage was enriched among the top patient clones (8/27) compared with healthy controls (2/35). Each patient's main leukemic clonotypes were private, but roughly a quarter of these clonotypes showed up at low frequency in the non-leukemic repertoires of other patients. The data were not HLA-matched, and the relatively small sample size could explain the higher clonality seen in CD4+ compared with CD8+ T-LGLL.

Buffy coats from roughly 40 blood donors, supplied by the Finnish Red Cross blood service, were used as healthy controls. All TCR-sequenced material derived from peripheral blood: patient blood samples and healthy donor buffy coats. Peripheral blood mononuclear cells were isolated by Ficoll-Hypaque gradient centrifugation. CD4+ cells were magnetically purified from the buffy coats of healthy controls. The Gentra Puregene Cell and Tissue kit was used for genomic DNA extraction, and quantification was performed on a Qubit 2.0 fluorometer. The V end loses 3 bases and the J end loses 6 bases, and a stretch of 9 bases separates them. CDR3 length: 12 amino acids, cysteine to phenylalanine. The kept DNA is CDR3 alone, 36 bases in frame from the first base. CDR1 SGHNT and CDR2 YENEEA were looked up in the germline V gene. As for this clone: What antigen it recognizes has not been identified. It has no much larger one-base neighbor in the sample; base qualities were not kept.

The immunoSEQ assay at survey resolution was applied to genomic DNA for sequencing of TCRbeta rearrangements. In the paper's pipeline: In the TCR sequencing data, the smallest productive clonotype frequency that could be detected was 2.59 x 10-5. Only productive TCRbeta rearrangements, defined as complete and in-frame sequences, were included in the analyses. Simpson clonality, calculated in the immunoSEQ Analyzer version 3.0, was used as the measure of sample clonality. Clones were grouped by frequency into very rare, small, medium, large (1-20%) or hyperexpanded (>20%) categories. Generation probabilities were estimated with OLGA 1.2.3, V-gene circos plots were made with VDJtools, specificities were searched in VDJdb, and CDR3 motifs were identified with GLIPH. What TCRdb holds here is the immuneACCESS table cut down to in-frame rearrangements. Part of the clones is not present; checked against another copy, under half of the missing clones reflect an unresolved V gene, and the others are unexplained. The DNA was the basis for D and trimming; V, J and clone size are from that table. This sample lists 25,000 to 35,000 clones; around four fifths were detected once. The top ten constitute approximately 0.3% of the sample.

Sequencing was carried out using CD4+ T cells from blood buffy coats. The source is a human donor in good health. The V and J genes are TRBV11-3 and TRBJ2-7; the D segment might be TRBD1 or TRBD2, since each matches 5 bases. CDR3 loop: CASSFSGTEQYF. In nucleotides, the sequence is TGTGCCAGCAGCTTCTCTGGGACCGAGCAGTACTTC.